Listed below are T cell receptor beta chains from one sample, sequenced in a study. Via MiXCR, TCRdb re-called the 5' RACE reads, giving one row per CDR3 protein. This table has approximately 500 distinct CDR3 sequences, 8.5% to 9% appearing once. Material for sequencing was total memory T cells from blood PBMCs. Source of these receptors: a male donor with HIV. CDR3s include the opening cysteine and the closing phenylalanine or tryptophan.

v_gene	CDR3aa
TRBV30	CAWRKGTRQETQYF
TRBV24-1	CATSGTGGGNTIYF
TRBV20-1	CSASRAVTDTQYF
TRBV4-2	CASSRLNTEAFF
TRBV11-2	CASREQGTGELFF
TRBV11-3	CASSFERMETQYF
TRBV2	CASSALNTEAFF
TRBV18	CASGPQRVTDTQYF
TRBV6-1	CASRHGTSGTYEQYF
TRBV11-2	CASSLDPGQEQYF
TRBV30	CAWSVHMAGANVLTF
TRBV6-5	CASSYFSGGEQFF
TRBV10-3	CAISDGTSGGTDTQYF
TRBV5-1	CASSPRGVAYEQYF
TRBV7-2	CASRRTDTYEQYF
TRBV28	CASGRGATNEKLFF